Shown below are 12 T cell receptor beta chains from a single sample sequenced in a study of blood T cell repertoires in COVID-19 (dated by TCRdb to the early 2020s). The library was made by the immunoSEQ multiplex PCR assay. Drawn from immuneACCESS, this table holds only the in-frame rearrangements with V and J called that TCRdb kept. Clones are partly lost; checked studies trace under half to an unresolved V gene and leave the rest unexplained. Recorded for this sample are about 370,000 clones; roughly 90% of them occurred a single time. 2.5% to 3.5% of the sample is held by the ten biggest clonotypes. The sequencing input was peripheral blood. Source of these receptors: a woman younger than 45 with COVID-19, enrolled during active disease.

The chain couples TRBV28 to TRBJ2-7, with 8 positions matching TRBD1. The CDR3 is made up of 12 amino acids. J lost 6 bases, V lost 5 bases, and 3 bases had no gene match. Germline V CDR1 and CDR2: MDHEN, SYDVKM. CDR3 residues: CASSTDRGEQYV. The CDR3 region has the DNA TGTGCCAGCAGTACCGACAGGGGCGAGCAGTACGTC.

This rearrangement joins TRBV10-3 to TRBJ2-5; D unclear. The V gene lost 0 bases and the J gene lost 1 base, with 6 bases spanning the gap. This CDR3 is built from 14 residues. Germline loops: CDR1 ENHRY, CDR2 SYGVKD. CDR3 protein: CAISESGTQETQYF. In DNA form, the CDR3 reads TGTGCCATCAGTGAGTCCGGTACCCAAGAGACCCAGTACTTC.

The chain uses TRBV4-1 and TRBJ1-2; 8 bases align to TRBD1. The V and J ends lost 3 bases and 3 bases, in that order; junction bases with no gene match: 18. This CDR3 spans 19 amino acids. Germline CDR1 and CDR2: MGHRA and YSYEKL. CDR3 nucleotide sequence: TGCGCCAGCAGCCAGGAGACAGGGGATACGGTTGCATTGGACTATGGCTACACCTTC. It encodes CASSQETGDTVALDYGYTF.

The chain employs TRBV2 and TRBJ1-3; a weak D match, TRBD1 (6 bases). The length of the CDR3 is 15 residues. The V end lost 2 bases, the J end lost 4 bases, and 12 bases lay between the germline ends. Germline loops: CDR1 SNHLY, CDR2 FYNNEI. CDR3 sequence (DNA): TGTGCCAGCAGTGAAACGGCCAGGGGAGGAAACACCATATATTTT. Protein product: CASSETARGGNTIYF.

The V call is TRBV28, the J call TRBJ1-6; D is perhaps TRBD1 (6 bases). The CDR3 is 14 residues long. V shed 7 bases and J shed 6 bases, with 13 bases lying between them. Germline CDR1 reads MDHEN; CDR2 reads SYDVKM. CDR3 region: CASTIGGRNSPLHF. DNA for the CDR3: TGTGCCAGCACGATCGGGGGGCGTAATTCACCCCTCCACTTT.

The chain employs TRBV7-2 and TRBJ1-4; the D is unclear. The germline V gene has CDR1 SGHTA and CDR2 FQGNSA. CDR3 length: 13 amino acids. V was pared by 1 base and J by 4 bases, with 4 bases between. CDR3 sequence reads: CASSLDYNEKLFF. The CDR3 nucleotides read TGTGCCAGCAGCTTAGATTATAATGAAAAACTGTTTTTT.

The chain combines TRBV5-5 with TRBJ2-1, with TRBD2 identical over 9 bases. This CDR3 is built from 15 residues. V lost 2 bases and J lost 6; bases outside the gene matches: 6. Germline-derived CDR1 and CDR2 are SGHKS and YYEKEE (reference sequence). In DNA form, the CDR3 reads TGTGCCAGCAGCTTCGACTCTAGCGGGATCAATGAGCAGTTCTTC. It yields the protein CASSFDSSGINEQFF.

The chain combines TRBV2 with TRBJ1-5; TRBD1 matches 9 bases. The V segment lost 6 bases and the J segment 7 bases; nucleotides outside the gene matches: 7. CDR1 is SNHLY, CDR2 FYNNEI, per germline. This CDR3 is 14 amino acids long. CDR3 region: CASRGVTGGQPQHF. CDR3 sequence (DNA): TGTGCCAGCAGGGGGGTGACAGGGGGACAGCCCCAGCATTTT.

This clone showed up just once. This sequence joins TRBV6-2 or TRBV6-3 and TRBJ1-1; the D gene is possibly TRBD1 (6 bases). The CDR3 covers 15 residues. Germline CDR1 and CDR2: MNHEY and SVGEGT. The V end was cut by 5 bases, the J end by 3 bases, with 16 bases between. CDR3: CASSPGAAVDTEAFF. The CDR3 DNA reads TGTGCCAGCAGTCCAGGGGCGGCGGTGGACACTGAAGCTTTCTTT.

The chain combines TRBV2 with TRBJ1-6; 10 nucleotides match TRBD1. Trimming took 4 bases from V and 9 from J; bases not matched to a gene: 3. The CDR3 has 14 residues. Germline V CDR1 and CDR2: SNHLY, FYNNEI. The CDR3 coding sequence is TGTGCCAGCAGTGGACAGGGGGCTATTTCACCCCTCCACTTT. Translation: CASSGQGAISPLHF.

This clone was detected only once. The chain uses TRBV10-1 and TRBJ2-5, with 10 bases identical to TRBD1. Germline V CDR1 and CDR2: WNHNN, SYGVQD (reference sequence). With V trimmed by 6 bases and J by 7 bases, 5 bases remained unmatched. CDR3 length: 13 amino acids. The CDR3 coding sequence is TGCGCCAGCAGGAGCGGACAGGGGGGGACCCAGTACTTC. This translates into CASRSGQGGTQYF.

The CDR3 DNA is TGTGCCAGCAGTTACTCGATGGCAGCCTACGAGCAGTACTTC. Translated, it gives CASSYSMAAYEQYF. This chain joins TRBV6-5 and TRBJ2-7, with unresolved D. Trimming shortened V by 0 bases and J by 2 bases, and 8 bases separated the two germline ends. Germline V CDR1 and CDR2: MNHEY, SVGAGI. There are 14 residues in the CDR3.